This T cell receptor beta chain was obtained from a study of blood T cell repertoires in COVID-19. Study background: PBMCs, B-cell-depleted T cells, or T cells were the source of the cDNA or gDNA that made up the material.

Here immunoSEQ multiplex PCR was the method, and the copy in TCRdb shows in-frame clones only, minus some. The table lists some 210,000 clones, roughly four fifths of them singletons. CDR1 is SGHRS and CDR2 is YFSETQ in the germline V gene. This CDR3 spans 14 amino acids. Losses at the gene ends were 4 bases for V and 5 bases for J; bases not matched to a gene: 6. The sample consisted of PBMCs or T cells enriched from blood (not recorded which). The V and J genes are TRBV5-1 and TRBJ1-1, with TRBD1 matching over 9 bases. This TCR was recovered from a man in his forties or fifties who had recovered from COVID-19. The chain's CDR3 is CASSGGTGSTEAFF. For the CDR3, the DNA is TGCGCCAGCAGCGGGGGGACAGGGTCGACTGAAGCTTTCTTT.